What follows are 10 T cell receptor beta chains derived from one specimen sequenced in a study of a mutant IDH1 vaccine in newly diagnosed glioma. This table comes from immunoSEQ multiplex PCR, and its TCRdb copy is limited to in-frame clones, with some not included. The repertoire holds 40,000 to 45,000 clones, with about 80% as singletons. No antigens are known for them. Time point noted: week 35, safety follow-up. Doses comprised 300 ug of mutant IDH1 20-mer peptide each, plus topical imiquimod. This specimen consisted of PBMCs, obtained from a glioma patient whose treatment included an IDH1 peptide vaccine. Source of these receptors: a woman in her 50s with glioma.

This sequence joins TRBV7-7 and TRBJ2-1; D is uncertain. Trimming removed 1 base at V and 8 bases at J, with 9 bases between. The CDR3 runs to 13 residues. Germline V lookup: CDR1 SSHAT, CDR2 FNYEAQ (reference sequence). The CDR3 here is CASSLDVTDEQFF. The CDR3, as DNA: TGTGCCAGCAGCTTAGATGTGACGGATGAGCAGTTCTTC.

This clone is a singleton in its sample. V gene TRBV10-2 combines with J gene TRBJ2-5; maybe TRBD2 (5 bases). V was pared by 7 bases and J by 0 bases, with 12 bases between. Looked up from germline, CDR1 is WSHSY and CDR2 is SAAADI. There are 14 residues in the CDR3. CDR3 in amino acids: CASTTEDDQETQYF. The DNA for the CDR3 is TGCGCCAGCACTACGGAGGACGACCAAGAGACCCAGTACTTC.

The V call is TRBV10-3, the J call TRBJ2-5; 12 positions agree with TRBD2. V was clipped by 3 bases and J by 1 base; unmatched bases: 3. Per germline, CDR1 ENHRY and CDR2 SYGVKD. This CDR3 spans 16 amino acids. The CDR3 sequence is CAISEGLAGIQETQYF. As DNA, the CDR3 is TGTGCCATCAGTGAAGGACTAGCGGGGATCCAAGAGACCCAGTACTTC.

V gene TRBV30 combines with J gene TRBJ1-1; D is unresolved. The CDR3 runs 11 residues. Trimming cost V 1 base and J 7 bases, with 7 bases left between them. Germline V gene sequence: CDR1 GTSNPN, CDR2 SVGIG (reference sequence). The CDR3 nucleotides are TGTGCCTGGAGTGGACGGCATGAAGCTTTCTTT. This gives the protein CAWSGRHEAFF.

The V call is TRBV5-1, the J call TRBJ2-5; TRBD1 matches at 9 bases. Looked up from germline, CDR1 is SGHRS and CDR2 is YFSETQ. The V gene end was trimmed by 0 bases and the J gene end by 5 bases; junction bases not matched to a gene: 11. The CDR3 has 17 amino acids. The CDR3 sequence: CASSLAPLTGGYETQYF. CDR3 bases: TGCGCCAGCAGCTTGGCTCCCTTGACAGGGGGGTATGAGACCCAGTACTTC.

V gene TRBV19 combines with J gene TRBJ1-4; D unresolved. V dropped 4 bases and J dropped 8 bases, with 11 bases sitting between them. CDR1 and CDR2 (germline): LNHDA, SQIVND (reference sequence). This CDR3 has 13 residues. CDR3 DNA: TGTGCCAGTAGTAAACCCCAAGGAGAAAAACTGTTTTTT. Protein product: CASSKPQGEKLFF. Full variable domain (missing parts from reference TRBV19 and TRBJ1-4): DGGITQSPKYLFRKEGQNVTLSCEQNLNHDAMYWYRQDPGQGLRLIYYSQIVNDFQKGDIAEGYSVSREKKESFPLTVTSAQKNPTAFYLCASSKPQGEKLFFGSGTQLSVL.

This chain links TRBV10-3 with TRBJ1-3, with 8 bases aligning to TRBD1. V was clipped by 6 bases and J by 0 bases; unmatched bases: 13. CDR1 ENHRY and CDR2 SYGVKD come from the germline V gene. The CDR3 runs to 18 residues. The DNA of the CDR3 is TGTGCCATCAGCAACCAAGCACAGGGGGTTGACTCTGGAAACACCATATATTTT. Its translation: CAISNQAQGVDSGNTIYF.

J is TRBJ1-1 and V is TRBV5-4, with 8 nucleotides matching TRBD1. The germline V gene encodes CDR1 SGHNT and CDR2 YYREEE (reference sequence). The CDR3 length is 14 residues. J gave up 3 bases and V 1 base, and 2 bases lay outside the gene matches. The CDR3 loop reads CASSLLRGHTEAFF. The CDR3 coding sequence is TGTGCCAGCAGCTTGCTCAGGGGGCACACTGAAGCTTTCTTT. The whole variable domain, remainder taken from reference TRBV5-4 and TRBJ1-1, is ETGVTQSPTHLIKTRGQQVTLRCSSQSGHNTVSWYQQALGQGPQFIFQYYREEENGRGNFPPRFSGLQFPNYSSELNVNALELDDSALYLCASSLLRGHTEAFFGQGTRLTVV.

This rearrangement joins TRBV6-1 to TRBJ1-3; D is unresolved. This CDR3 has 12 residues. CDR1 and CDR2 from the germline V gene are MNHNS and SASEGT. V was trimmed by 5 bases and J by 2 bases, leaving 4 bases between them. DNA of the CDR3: TGTGCCAGCAGTATCCCTGGAAACACCATATATTTT. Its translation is CASSIPGNTIYF.

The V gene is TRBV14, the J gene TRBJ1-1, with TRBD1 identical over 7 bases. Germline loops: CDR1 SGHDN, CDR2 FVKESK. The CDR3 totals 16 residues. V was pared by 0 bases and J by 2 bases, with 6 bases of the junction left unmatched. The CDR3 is CASSQDGTVINTEAFF. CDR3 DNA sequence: TGTGCCAGCAGCCAAGATGGGACAGTAATAAACACTGAAGCTTTCTTT. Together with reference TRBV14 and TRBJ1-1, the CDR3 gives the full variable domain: EAGVTQFPSHSVIEKGQTVTLRCDPISGHDNLYWYRRVMGKEIKFLLHFVKESKQDESGMPNNRFLAERTGGTYSTLKVQPAELEDSGVYFCASSQDGTVINTEAFFGQGTRLTVV.